This entry concerns a single TCR beta chain. What it binds is not known. The authors ran the immunoSEQ assay, v3.0, at survey level. Per-sample sequencing targets were roughly 35,000-55,000 T-cell genomes. This table comes from immunoSEQ multiplex PCR, and its TCRdb copy is limited to in-frame clones, with some not included. This table holds about 27,000 clones, approximately 81% found once. The CDR3 consists of 16 residues. Germline lookup yields CDR1 SGHRS and CDR2 YFSETQ. Losses at the gene ends were 2 bases for V and 5 bases for J; bases not matched to a gene: 7. The source of the sample is a study of long-term antiretroviral therapy in people with HIV. About the study: Earliest sampling preceded the 2015 immediate-ART recommendation by about a decade.

Study findings and constraints: Specimens of blood were obtained during about 2003 to 2017, possibly under older ART regimens.

Sequencing was performed on unsorted PBMCs, taken 3 years after starting antiretroviral therapy. V and J are TRBV5-1 and TRBJ2-1, with TRBD2 identical over 10 bases. This receptor was identified in a man aged 35-49 years with HIV. CDR3 region: CASSFLAGAVDNEQFF. DNA for the CDR3: TGCGCCAGCAGCTTCCTAGCGGGGGCAGTCGACAATGAGCAGTTCTTC. Using reference TRBV5-1 and TRBJ2-1 for the parts outside the CDR3, the full variable domain is KAGVTQTPRYLIKTRGQQVTLSCSPISGHRSVSWYQQTPGQGLQFLFEYFSETQRNKGNFPGRFSGRQFSNSRSEMNVSTLELGDSALYLCASSFLAGAVDNEQFFGPGTRLTVL.